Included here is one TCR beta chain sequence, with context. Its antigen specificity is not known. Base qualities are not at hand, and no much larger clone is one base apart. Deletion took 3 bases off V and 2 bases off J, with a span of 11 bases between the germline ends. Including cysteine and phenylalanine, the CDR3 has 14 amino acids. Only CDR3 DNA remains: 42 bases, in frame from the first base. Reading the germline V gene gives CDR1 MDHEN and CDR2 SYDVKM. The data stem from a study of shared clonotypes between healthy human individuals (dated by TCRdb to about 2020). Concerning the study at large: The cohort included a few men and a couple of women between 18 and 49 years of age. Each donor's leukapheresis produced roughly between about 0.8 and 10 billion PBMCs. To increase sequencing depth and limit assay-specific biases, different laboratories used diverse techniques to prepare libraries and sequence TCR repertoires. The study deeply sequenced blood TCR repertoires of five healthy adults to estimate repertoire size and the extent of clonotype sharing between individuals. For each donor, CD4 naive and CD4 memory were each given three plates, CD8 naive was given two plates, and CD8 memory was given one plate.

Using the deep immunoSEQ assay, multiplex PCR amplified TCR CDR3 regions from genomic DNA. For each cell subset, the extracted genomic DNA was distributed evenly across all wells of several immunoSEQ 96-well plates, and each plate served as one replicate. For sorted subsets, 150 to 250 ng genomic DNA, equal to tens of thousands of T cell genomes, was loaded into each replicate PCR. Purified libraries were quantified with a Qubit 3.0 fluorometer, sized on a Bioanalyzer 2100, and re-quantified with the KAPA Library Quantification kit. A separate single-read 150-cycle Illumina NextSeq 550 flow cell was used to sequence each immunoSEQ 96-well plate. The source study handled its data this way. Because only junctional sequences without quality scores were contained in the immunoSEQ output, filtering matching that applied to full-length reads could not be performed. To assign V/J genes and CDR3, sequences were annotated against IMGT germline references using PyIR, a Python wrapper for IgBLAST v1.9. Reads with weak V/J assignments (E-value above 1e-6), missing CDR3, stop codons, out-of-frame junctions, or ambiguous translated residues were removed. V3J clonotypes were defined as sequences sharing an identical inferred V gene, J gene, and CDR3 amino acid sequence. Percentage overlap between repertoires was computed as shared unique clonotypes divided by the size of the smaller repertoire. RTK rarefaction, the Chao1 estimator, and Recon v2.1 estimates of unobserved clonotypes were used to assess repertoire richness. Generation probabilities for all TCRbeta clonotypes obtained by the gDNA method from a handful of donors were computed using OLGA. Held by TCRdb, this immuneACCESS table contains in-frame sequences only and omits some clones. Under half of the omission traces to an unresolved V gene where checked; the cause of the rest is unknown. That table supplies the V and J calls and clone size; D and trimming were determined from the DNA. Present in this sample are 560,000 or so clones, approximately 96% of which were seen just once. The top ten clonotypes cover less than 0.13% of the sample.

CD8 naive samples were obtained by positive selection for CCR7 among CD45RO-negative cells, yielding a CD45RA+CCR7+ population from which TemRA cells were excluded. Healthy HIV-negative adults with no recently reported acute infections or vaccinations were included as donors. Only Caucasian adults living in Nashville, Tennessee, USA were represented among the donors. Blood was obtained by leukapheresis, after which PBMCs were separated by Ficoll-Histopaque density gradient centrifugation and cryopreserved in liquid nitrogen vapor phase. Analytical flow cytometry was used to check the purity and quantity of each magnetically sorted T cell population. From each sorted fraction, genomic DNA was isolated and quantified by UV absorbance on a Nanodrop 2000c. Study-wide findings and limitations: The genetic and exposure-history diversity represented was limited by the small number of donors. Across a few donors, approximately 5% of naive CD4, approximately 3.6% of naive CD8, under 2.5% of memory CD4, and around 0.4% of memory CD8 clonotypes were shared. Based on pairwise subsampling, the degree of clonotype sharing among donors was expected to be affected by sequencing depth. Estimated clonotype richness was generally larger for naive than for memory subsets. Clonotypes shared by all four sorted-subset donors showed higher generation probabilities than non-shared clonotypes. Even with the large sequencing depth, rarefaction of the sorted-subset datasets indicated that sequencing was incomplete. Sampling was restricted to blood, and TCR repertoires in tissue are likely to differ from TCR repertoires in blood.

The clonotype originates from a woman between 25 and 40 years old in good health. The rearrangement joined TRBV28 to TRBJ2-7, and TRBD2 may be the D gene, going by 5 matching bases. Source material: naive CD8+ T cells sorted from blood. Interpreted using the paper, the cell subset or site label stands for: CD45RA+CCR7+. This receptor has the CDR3 CASSFRLAAYEQYF. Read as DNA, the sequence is TGTGCCAGCAGTTTCAGGCTAGCCGCCTACGAGCAGTACTTC.